This TCR beta chain derives from a study of identical twins. Study outcomes and limitations: Twins showed weaker excess sharing in their beta out-of-frame sequences.

This clonotype has ten or more counts. Its antigen is not identified. Unique molecular identifiers were present on the cDNA, which also gained a universal primer site by template switching. MiXCR was run by TCRdb on the 5' RACE reads, yielding one entry per CDR3 protein. Of 200,000 to 250,000 distinct CDR3 sequences listed, around 8.1% are singletons. Germline assignment: CDR1 SGHTA and CDR2 FQGNSA. V was clipped by 6 bases and J by 1 base, with 13 bases between them. This CDR3 region has 15 residues. These data also formed part of another study, on yellow fever vaccine responses in identical twins. From that second work: It has been reported that, in twins, the vaccine T cell response seemed partly convergent and partly personalized.

The origin of this receptor is a woman aged 18-35 years in good health. The sample was memory (CD45RO+) T cells sorted from blood. The chain is built from TRBV7-2 and TRBJ2-1; no definite D call. CDR3 in DNA: TGTGCCAGCAGTTTACCTCTAGTTTCCTACAATGAGCAGTTCTTC. Translating it yields CASSLPLVSYNEQFF.